The 8 T cell receptor beta chains reported below all come from one sample, sequenced in a study of monozygotic twins with inflammatory bowel disease. With the 5' RACE reads reprocessed, TCRdb shows one record per CDR3 protein and no DNA. Reported are about 330,000 distinct CDR3 sequences; the ten largest clones contain under 2.5%. Source material: blood. These receptors all stem from a human donor with ulcerative colitis or Crohn's disease, or a healthy co-twin of an affected twin (not recorded which).

J is TRBJ2-4 and V is TRBV5-4. CDR1 is SGHNT, CDR2 YYREEE, per germline (reference sequence). The CDR3 has 14 residues. The CDR3: CASSLVPRSNIQYF.

This chain uses TRBV28 with TRBJ1-1. CDR3 length: 11 residues. CDR1 MDHEN and CDR2 SYDVKM come from the germline V gene. The CDR3 protein is CASSLWAEAFF.

V and J are TRBV29-1 and TRBJ2-1. Germline V CDR1 and CDR2: SQVTM, ANQGSEA. The CDR3 spans 14 residues. The CDR3 loop reads CSAEDRGSYNEQFF.

The chain uses TRBV18 and TRBJ2-7; with no DNA, the TCRdb D assignment of TRBD1 cannot be verified. Germline loops: CDR1 KGHSH, CDR2 LQKENI. The CDR3 covers 14 residues. The CDR3 spells CASSAGQASYEQYF.

This chain links TRBV20-1 with TRBJ2-7; there is no DNA to check the TCRdb D call of TRBD2. The CDR3 sequence is 13 residues long. Per the germline V gene, CDR1 is DFQATT and CDR2 is SNEGSKA (reference sequence). The CDR3 protein is CSARTLLAFEQYF.

The CDR3 sequence: CAGTLAARREQYF. This chain joins TRBV28 and TRBJ2-7; the TCRdb call, TRBD1, lacks DNA for checking. The germline V gene encodes CDR1 MDHEN and CDR2 SYDVKM. This CDR3 has 13 amino acids.

This chain joins TRBV7-2 and TRBJ1-4. There are 15 residues in the CDR3. From germline, CDR1 is SGHTA and CDR2 FQGNSA. Here the CDR3 reads CASSPRVLTNEKLFF. The full variable domain, in which reference TRBV7-2 and TRBJ1-4 provide the parts outside the CDR3, is GAGVSQSPSNKVTEKGKDVELRCDPISGHTALYWYRQSLGQGLEFLIYFQGNSAPDKSGLPSDRFSAERTGGSVSTLTIQRTQQEDSAVYLCASSPRVLTNEKLFFGSGTQLSVL.

The chain has TRBV28 and TRBJ1-3; the D gene TCRdb calls, TRBD1, cannot be checked with no DNA. The germline gives CDR1 MDHEN, CDR2 SYDVKM. CDR3 length equals 15 residues. The CDR3 reads CASSWGRNSGNTIYF.